A single sample gave rise to the 15 T cell receptor beta chains below, sequenced in a study of blood T cells in healthy people across ages. Primed by a sample-barcoded 5' primer and a J-beta primer mix, a second PCR proceeded for about 6 to 11 cycles. TCRdb used MiXCR to reprocess the 5' RACE reads, holding one entry per CDR3 protein. The profile shows 870,000 or so distinct CDR3 sequences, under 35% of them singletons. The material sequenced was blood. The receptor set was obtained from a woman aged 80 or older in good health.

This clonotype showed up many times. The rearrangement joins TRBV7-9 to TRBJ2-7, with D perhaps TRBD1 or TRBD2 (5 bases each). CDR3 length equals 14 residues. Germline loops: CDR1 SEHNR, CDR2 FQNEAQ (reference sequence). Trimming shortened V by 3 bases and J by 1 base, and 10 bases separated the two germline ends. The CDR3 DNA reads as TGTGCCAGCAGCTTTCGGGACGGATCCTACGAGCAGTACTTC. The encoded protein is CASSFRDGSYEQYF.

This clonotype showed up many times. The V gene is TRBV29-1, the J gene TRBJ2-5; 8 bases match TRBD1. V trimming: 1 base; J trimming: 5 bases; junction bases outside the gene matches: 3. CDR3 length: 13 amino acids. Germline CDR1 SQVTM, CDR2 ANQGSEA. CDR3 coding DNA: TGCAGCGTTGAAGGGACAGGGCGGGAGACCCAGTACTTC. It yields the protein CSVEGTGRETQYF.

The rearrangement links TRBV21-1 to TRBJ1-3; the table's D gene call, TRBD1, was not cross checked with the DNA. TRBV21-1 is designated a pseudogene. CDR3 length equals 19 residues. The DNA of the CDR3 is TGTGCCAGCAGCAAAATGAGACAGGGGCGCCCTATCTCTGGAAACACCATATATTTT. Translation: CASSKMRQGRPISGNTIYF.

This clonotype occurred many times. This chain connects TRBV7-9 to TRBJ2-7; D is ambiguous. The germline V gene has CDR1 SEHNR and CDR2 FQNEAQ (reference sequence). The CDR3 contains 11 residues. V dropped 5 bases and J dropped 4 bases, with 6 bases sitting between them. This CDR3 is CASSAMYEQYF. CDR3 in DNA: TGTGCCAGCAGCGCTATGTACGAGCAGTACTTC.

Many counts were recorded for this clonotype. The V call is TRBV15, the J call TRBJ2-4; 8 bases map to TRBD1. CDR1 is LNHNV and CDR2 is YYDKDF in the germline V gene (reference sequence). The J segment lost 9 bases and the V segment lost 0 bases, leaving 10 bases of the junction unmatched. The CDR3 is made up of 16 amino acids. The CDR3 protein is CATSRDPLNRGFIQYF. As DNA, the CDR3 is TGTGCCACCAGCAGAGATCCCCTTAACAGGGGGTTCATTCAGTACTTC.

The table lists this clonotype with a few counts. A much larger clone lies a single base off, so this may be a read error. CDR3 sequence: CASGRTSRDGPYEQYF. CDR3 nucleotides: TGTGCCAGCGGGCGAACCTCCCGAGACGGTCCCTACGAGCAGTACTTC. The genes are TRBV6-2 or TRBV6-3 and TRBJ2-7; D not certain. The germline V gene encodes CDR1 MNHEY and CDR2 SVGEGT. The CDR3 is 16 amino acids. Trimming removed 8 bases at V and 2 bases at J, with 22 bases between.

This clonotype was observed at least ten times. The chain carries TRBV10-3 and TRBJ2-7; possible D gene TRBD1, 6 bases. V shed 10 bases and J shed 3 bases, with 16 bases lying between them. Per the germline V gene, CDR1 is ENHRY and CDR2 is SYGVKD. There are 13 residues in the CDR3. Here the CDR3 DNA reads TGTGCCACCTCCTTAGTAGGGGGCTACGAGCAGTACTTC. Its translation is CATSLVGGYEQYF.

For this clonotype: It may be a read error: a sequence one base away is much more abundant. The chain combines TRBV6-5 with TRBJ1-1, with TRBD1 matching over 9 bases. J was trimmed by 4 bases and V by 6 bases; bases with no gene match: 3. The CDR3 has 13 residues. In germline, CDR1 is MNHEY, CDR2 SVGAGI. In DNA, the CDR3 is TGTGCCAGCAGGGGGACAGGGACCACTGAAGCTTTCTTT. As protein: CASRGTGTTEAFF.

This clonotype has only a few counts. This chain links TRBV7-2 with TRBJ1-1; TRBD1 might be the D (5 bases). The V gene's germline CDR1 is SGHTA and CDR2 FQGNSA. The CDR3 is 13 amino acids. Trimming removed 4 bases from V and 13 bases from J, with 19 bases in between. In DNA, the CDR3 is TGTGCCAGCAGCTCCAGGGCAGAACGTTCGGGTTTCTTT. It encodes CASSSRAERSGFF. Supplemented by reference TRBV7-2 and TRBJ1-1, the full variable domain reads GAGVSQSPSNKVTEKGKDVELRCDPISGHTALYWYRQSLGQGLEFLIYFQGNSAPDKSGLPSDRFSAERTGGSVSTLTIQRTQQEDSAVYLCASSSRAERSGFFGQGTRLTVV.

The chain joins TRBV7-2 to TRBJ1-5; TRBD1 might be the D (6 bases). The CDR3 consists of 14 residues. Trimming took off 1 base at V and 10 bases at J, with 14 bases between the two ends. Germline V lookup: CDR1 SGHTA, CDR2 FQGNSA. CDR3 residues: CASSLGGKGVPQHF. The DNA for the CDR3 is TGTGCCAGCAGCTTAGGGGGGAAGGGGGTCCCCCAGCATTTT.

This clonotype was seen at least ten times. The V and J genes are TRBV5-4 and TRBJ2-4; TRBD2 agrees at 7 bases. This CDR3 comprises 15 residues. The germline gives CDR1 SGHNT, CDR2 YYREEE (reference sequence). Trimming took 4 bases from V and 9 from J; bases not matched to a gene: 13. For the CDR3, the DNA is TGTGCCAGCAGCGTTGGGGCCAGTCCGGGGGGCATTCAGTACTTC. Translated: CASSVGASPGGIQYF. The variable domain in full, with the rest retrieved from reference TRBV5-4 and TRBJ2-4, is ETGVTQSPTHLIKTRGQQVTLRCSSQSGHNTVSWYQQALGQGPQFIFQYYREEENGRGNFPPRFSGLQFPNYSSELNVNALELDDSALYLCASSVGASPGGIQYFGAGTRLSVL.

The V and J genes are TRBV27 and TRBJ2-5, with 14 bases lining up with TRBD2. Germline-derived CDR1 and CDR2 are MNHEY and SMNVEV (reference sequence). The length of the CDR3 is 16 residues. V was pared by 2 bases and J by 11 bases, with 10 bases of the junction left unmatched. The CDR3 nucleotides are TGTGCCAGCAGTTTAAAGGGACTAGCGGGGGCGCATGAGCAGTACTTC. Translating gives CASSLKGLAGAHEQYF.

Only a few counts were recorded for this clonotype. V gene TRBV20-1 combines with J gene TRBJ1-2, with 7 bases that match TRBD1. V was pared by 3 bases and J by 6 bases, with 13 bases of the junction left unmatched. This CDR3 has 15 residues. Germline V gene data show CDR1 as DFQATT and CDR2 as SNEGSKA (reference sequence). This CDR3 reads CSARESGQKNHGYTF. DNA for the CDR3: TGCAGTGCTAGGGAGTCGGGACAGAAAAACCATGGCTACACCTTC.

The rearrangement uses TRBV10-3 and TRBJ2-1; a weak D match, TRBD2 (6 bases). Germline V gene sequence: CDR1 ENHRY, CDR2 SYGVKD. This CDR3 region has 15 residues. In DNA, the CDR3 is TGTGGCACTCAAGGTGGATACACTTGGGGGGATGAGCAGTTCTTC. The encoded protein is CGTQGGYTWGDEQFF.

There are many counts of this clonotype. The chain is built from TRBV7-2 and TRBJ2-3; maybe TRBD2 (6 bases). The CDR3 covers 15 residues. Germline loops: CDR1 SGHTA, CDR2 FQGNSA. V was trimmed by 8 bases and J by 2 bases, leaving 17 bases between them. The chain's CDR3 is CASRLGAGPTDTQYF. CDR3 DNA: TGTGCCAGCCGCCTAGGGGCGGGACCCACAGATACGCAGTATTTT.